The 29 T cell receptor beta chains listed next were all sequenced from one sample in a study of T cells in Graves' hyperthyroidism and ophthalmopathy. Amplified TCR beta CDR3 regions derived from RNA transcripts. In the first-round RT-PCR of the TCR CDR3, the HTBI primer set was used. TCRdb recomputed calls from the multiplex PCR reads with MiXCR, one row per CDR3 protein. The sample consists of 350,000 to 450,000 distinct CDR3 sequences, about a sixth of them appearing once. Sequencing was done on a sample of blood. Receptor source: a woman in her twenties or thirties with Graves' hyperthyroidism that later progressed to Graves' ophthalmopathy.

CDR3 loop: CASIWLAGRYNEQFF. The CDR3 bases are TGTGCCAGCATTTGGCTAGCGGGCCGATACAATGAGCAGTTCTTC. The rearrangement uses TRBV6-4 and TRBJ2-1, with 8 positions matching TRBD2. V was pared by 7 bases and J by 4 bases, with 9 bases of the junction left unmatched. This CDR3 contains 15 residues. CDR1 MRHNA and CDR2 SNTAGT come from the germline V gene.

This clonotype was counted at least ten times. This sequence joins TRBV2 and TRBJ2-5; a weak D match, TRBD1 (6 bases). The length of the CDR3 is 12 residues. The germline V and J ends were trimmed by 7 bases and 5 bases, with 11 bases remaining between them. CDR1 and CDR2 from the germline V gene are SNHLY and FYNNEI. The CDR3 sequence: CASTLQGETQYF. In DNA form, the CDR3 reads TGTGCCAGCACTCTACAGGGTGAGACCCAGTACTTC. The variable domain in full, completed from reference TRBV2 and TRBJ2-5, reads EPEVTQTPSHQVTQMGQEVILRCVPISNHLYFYWYRQILGQKVEFLVSFYNNEISEKSEIFDDQFSVERPDGSNFTLKIRSTKLEDSAMYFCASTLQGETQYFGPGTRLLVL.

This clonotype has a handful of counts. Since a much larger clone is just one base distant, this may be a read error. The chain recombines TRBV2 with TRBJ2-1; tentative D call: TRBD1 (6 bases). CDR1 and CDR2 (germline): SNHLY, FYNNEI. The ends were cut back, 5 bases at V and 2 bases at J, with 13 bases in the middle. CDR3 size: 15 residues. The CDR3: CASSIGTPTYNEQFF. In nucleotides, the CDR3 is TGTGCCAGCAGTATCGGGACACCCACCTACAATGAGCAGTTCTTC.

This clonotype was counted a few times. The chain carries TRBV5-1 and TRBJ1-1; D is undetermined. Germline V gene data show CDR1 as SGHRS and CDR2 as YFSETQ. CDR3 size: 14 residues. V lost 6 bases, J lost 1 base, and 13 bases lay in between. In DNA, the CDR3 is TGCGCCAGCAAACCAGAGAATCAGAACACTGAAGCTTTCTTT. This sequence encodes CASKPENQNTEAFF.

This clonotype was counted ten times or more. The rearrangement links TRBV2 to TRBJ2-7, with 7 positions matching TRBD1. This CDR3 contains 15 residues. Losses at the gene ends were 2 bases for V and 7 bases for J; bases not matched to a gene: 11. Per germline, CDR1 SNHLY and CDR2 FYNNEI. CDR3 nucleotides: TGTGCCAGCAGTGAAACCCGGGACAGTTCTGGAGAGCAGTACTTC. It yields the protein CASSETRDSSGEQYF.

This clonotype came up many times. The chain combines TRBV20-1 with TRBJ2-1, with 8 bases identical to TRBD2. CDR3 length: 12 residues. Germline loops: CDR1 DFQATT, CDR2 SNEGSKA (reference sequence). Unmatched junction bases numbered 4, after V lost 3 bases and J lost 9 bases. The CDR3 reads CSASRTSTEQFF. The CDR3 coding sequence is TGCAGTGCTAGTAGGACTAGCACTGAGCAGTTCTTC.

This clonotype has a count of ten or more. V gene TRBV7-9 combines with J gene TRBJ1-6; D may be TRBD1 (6 bases). The CDR3 consists of 14 residues. CDR1 and CDR2 from the germline V gene are SEHNR and FQNEAQ (reference sequence). V was shortened by 1 base and J by 9 bases, with 10 bases between the two germline ends. CDR3 bases: TGTGCCAGCAGCTTAGACAGGGAGAGTTCACCCCTCCACTTT. It encodes CASSLDRESSPLHF.

This clonotype was seen more than once but under ten times. This rearrangement joins TRBV5-1 to TRBJ1-5; D not certain. The CDR3 is made up of 13 amino acids. The ends were cut back, 0 bases at V and 4 bases at J, with 5 bases in the middle. From germline, CDR1 is SGHRS and CDR2 YFSETQ. CDR3 nucleotides: TGCGCCAGCAGCTTGGAACAGAATCAGCCCCAGCATTTT. Amino acids: CASSLEQNQPQHF.

Ten or more counts support this clonotype. The chain is built from TRBV28 and TRBJ2-5; the match to TRBD2 covers 12 bases. The CDR3 runs to 17 residues. V trimming: 4 bases; J trimming: 0 bases; junction bases outside the gene matches: 6. CDR1 is MDHEN and CDR2 is SYDVKM in the germline V gene. The CDR3 protein is CASSSLTSGRYQETQYF. In DNA form, the CDR3 reads TGTGCCAGCAGTTCCCTAACTAGCGGGAGGTACCAAGAGACCCAGTACTTC. The full variable domain, rest sourced from reference TRBV28 and TRBJ2-5, is DVKVTQSSRYLVKRTGEKVFLECVQDMDHENMFWYRQDPGLGLRLIYFSYDVKMKEKGDIPEGYSVSREKKERFSLILESASTNQTSMYLCASSSLTSGRYQETQYFGPGTRLLVL.

J is TRBJ2-7 and V is TRBV27; tentative D call: TRBD2 (5 bases). Germline assignment: CDR1 MNHEY and CDR2 SMNVEV (reference sequence). CDR3 size: 12 residues. V was pared by 11 bases and J by 0 bases, with 11 bases between. The CDR3 region is CAGMGSSYEQYF. Written as DNA, the CDR3 is TGTGCCGGCATGGGGAGCTCCTACGAGCAGTACTTC.

This clonotype turned up a few times. V usage is TRBV5-1 and J usage is TRBJ2-1, with TRBD2 matching 7 bases. The CDR3 is made up of 17 amino acids. Unmatched junction bases numbered 10, after V lost 0 bases and J lost 4 bases. CDR1 and CDR2 from the germline V gene are SGHRS and YFSETQ. The CDR3 nucleotides read TGCGCCAGCAGCTTGGAAACCGGGACTATACTTTACAATGAGCAGTTCTTC. As protein: CASSLETGTILYNEQFF.

This clonotype was recorded many times. This chain joins TRBV11-2 and TRBJ1-3, with D possibly being TRBD1 (6 bases). V shed 2 bases and J shed 4 bases, with 9 bases lying between them. The length of the CDR3 is 14 residues. Per the germline V gene, CDR1 is SGHAT and CDR2 is FQNNGV. The CDR3 DNA reads as TGTGCCAGCAGCTTACAGGGGACCGGAAACACCATATATTTT. Protein: CASSLQGTGNTIYF.

This clonotype was counted at least ten times. V usage is TRBV11-3 and J usage is TRBJ2-1; D may correspond to TRBD1 or TRBD2 (6 bases each). Trimming took off 0 bases at V and 6 bases at J, with 12 bases between the two ends. This CDR3 spans 15 amino acids. Germline values: CDR1 SGHNT, CDR2 YENEEA. Here the CDR3 DNA reads TGTGCCAGCAGCTTAGATGGGGGGCCGGGCAATGAGCAGTTCTTC. It codes for CASSLDGGPGNEQFF.

This clonotype was counted many times. The genes are TRBV28 and TRBJ2-7; D is possibly TRBD1 (5 bases). Per germline, CDR1 MDHEN and CDR2 SYDVKM. The CDR3 contains 15 residues. V gave up 6 bases and J gave up 0 bases, with 15 bases separating them. The CDR3 protein is CASSLPDTSSYEQYF. In nucleotides, the CDR3 is TGTGCCAGCAGCCTTCCGGACACCAGCTCCTACGAGCAGTACTTC.

In its sample, this clonotype was seen many times. The J gene is TRBJ2-3, the V gene TRBV20-1, with unresolved D. Germline V gene sequence: CDR1 DFQATT, CDR2 SNEGSKA (reference sequence). The ends were cut back, 6 bases at V and 3 bases at J, with 16 bases in the middle. This CDR3 spans 14 amino acids. The CDR3 DNA is TGCAGTGCCGTCCCCGGTAGAGGTACAGATACGCAGTATTTT. Translated: CSAVPGRGTDTQYF.

In this sample, this clonotype turned up many times. The V and J genes are TRBV5-1 and TRBJ2-5; D is possibly TRBD1 (6 bases). This CDR3 comprises 15 residues. V gave up 4 bases and J gave up 0 bases, with 13 bases separating them. Germline V CDR1 and CDR2: SGHRS, YFSETQ. In DNA, the CDR3 is TGCGCCAGCAGCCTGGGGACACTCTACCAAGAGACCCAGTACTTC. Its translation is CASSLGTLYQETQYF.

The count of this clonotype is one. Given a much more abundant clone one base away, this may be a read error. This chain links TRBV30 with TRBJ2-1; no reliable D call. The germline V gene has CDR1 GTSNPN and CDR2 SVGIG (reference sequence). The CDR3 has 11 amino acids. Deletions cut 5 bases from V and 12 bases from J, with 14 bases between. The CDR3, as DNA: TGTGCCTGGGCCGGAGACATCGGGCAGTTCTTC. This translates into CAWAGDIGQFF.

The chain uses TRBV3-1 and TRBJ2-3; 12 nucleotides match TRBD2. In germline, CDR1 is LGHDT, CDR2 YNNKEL (reference sequence). Trimming at V came to 0 bases and at J to 4 bases, leaving 14 bases not matched to a gene. The CDR3 runs 20 residues. The CDR3 spells CASSQDVGTSGFLSPDTQYF. The CDR3 coding sequence is TGTGCCAGCAGCCAAGACGTTGGGACTAGCGGGTTCCTAAGCCCAGATACGCAGTATTTT.

This clonotype was counted between two and nine times. The chain couples TRBV5-4 to TRBJ2-1; perhaps TRBD2 as D (5 bases). Trimming took 4 bases from V and 6 from J, leaving 11 bases between them. Germline CDR1 and CDR2: SGHNT and YYREEE (reference sequence). The CDR3 totals 13 residues. CDR3 bases: TGTGCCAGCAGCATACTAGTGGGCAATGAGCAGTTCTTC. It yields the protein CASSILVGNEQFF.

In its sample, this clonotype was seen a few times. V gene TRBV4-1 combines with J gene TRBJ2-3, with 10 bases matching TRBD1. The V segment lost 1 base and the J segment 1 base; nucleotides outside the gene matches: 2. Germline values: CDR1 MGHRA, CDR2 YSYEKL. The CDR3 length is 16 residues. The CDR3 sequence: CASSQVGTGGTDTQYF. CDR3 coding DNA: TGCGCCAGCAGCCAAGTAGGGACAGGGGGCACAGATACGCAGTATTTT.

The sample holds many counts of this clonotype. This chain joins TRBV27 and TRBJ1-6; D may be TRBD1 (6 bases). Trimming stripped 6 bases from V and 8 bases from J, with 11 bases between. The CDR3 covers 13 residues. Germline V lookup: CDR1 MNHEY, CDR2 SMNVEV (reference sequence). The DNA of the CDR3 is TGTGCCAGCAGCAACAGGGTTGATTCACCCCTCCACTTT. Protein: CASSNRVDSPLHF.

The rearrangement uses TRBV4-1 and TRBJ2-1; D gene uncertain. This CDR3 spans 14 amino acids. Trimming took off 1 base at V and 3 bases at J, with 7 bases between the two ends. Per the germline V gene, CDR1 is MGHRA and CDR2 is YSYEKL. The CDR3 DNA follows: TGCGCCAGCAGCCAAGCGAACGGCTACAATGAGCAGTTCTTC. It specifies CASSQANGYNEQFF.

This clonotype was seen a handful of times. The rearrangement links TRBV2 to TRBJ1-2, with 10 bases aligning to TRBD1. V was clipped by 7 bases and J by 4 bases; unmatched bases: 6. This CDR3 region has 14 residues. Germline CDR1 reads SNHLY; CDR2 reads FYNNEI. CDR3 amino acids: CASKPGQGTYGYTF. Written as DNA, the CDR3 is TGTGCCAGCAAACCGGGACAGGGGACCTATGGCTACACCTTC.

This clonotype occurred many times. V usage is TRBV6-1 and J usage is TRBJ1-1; D gene unclear. CDR1 is MNHNS and CDR2 is SASEGT in the germline V gene. The CDR3 covers 14 residues. Trimming left V 4 bases short and J 0 bases short, with 9 bases between. CDR3 in amino acids: CASSVQIMNTEAFF. CDR3 bases: TGTGCCAGCAGTGTTCAGATAATGAACACTGAAGCTTTCTTT.

There are many counts of this clonotype. The chain uses TRBV10-3 and TRBJ2-1, with 8 bases fitting TRBD1. The CDR3 runs 18 residues. Germline trimming cut 2 bases from V and 0 bases from J; bases unmatched to any gene: 9. CDR1 is ENHRY, CDR2 SYGVKD, per germline. CDR3: CAISETGGSKSSYNEQFF. CDR3 in DNA: TGTGCCATCAGTGAGACAGGGGGAAGTAAAAGCTCCTACAATGAGCAGTTCTTC.

The chain recombines TRBV30 with TRBJ2-7; perhaps TRBD2 as D (5 bases). Germline values: CDR1 GTSNPN, CDR2 SVGIG (reference sequence). With 5 bases removed from V and 7 bases from J, the gap between germline ends came to 15 bases. The CDR3 consists of 12 residues. This CDR3 reads CAWGPSRVEQYF. The CDR3, as DNA: TGTGCCTGGGGCCCTTCGAGGGTGGAGCAGTACTTC.

This clonotype was seen at least ten times. The rearrangement links TRBV28 to TRBJ2-1, with unresolved D. Germline V gene lookup returns CDR1 MDHEN and CDR2 SYDVKM. Trimming cost V 6 bases and J 8 bases, with 14 bases left between them. The CDR3 covers 13 residues. The CDR3 here is CASSLEAVYEQFF. The CDR3 nucleotides read TGTGCCAGCAGCCTAGAGGCAGTATATGAGCAGTTCTTC.

The rearrangement links TRBV6-1 to TRBJ1-3, with D hard to call. CDR1 and CDR2 (germline): MNHNS, SASEGT. The V and J ends lost 6 bases and 0 bases respectively, with 9 bases between them. This CDR3 is 14 amino acids long. CDR3 region: CASRMGSSGNTIYF. The CDR3 nucleotides are TGTGCCAGCAGGATGGGTTCCTCTGGAAACACCATATATTTT.

Many counts were recorded for this clonotype. The chain uses TRBV6-1 and TRBJ2-6; D unresolved. Trimming pared 5 bases from V and 0 bases from J, leaving 11 bases between. This CDR3 contains 16 residues. The germline CDR1 and CDR2 sequences are MNHNS and SASEGT. The CDR3 reads CASSLTSTSGANVLTF. The CDR3 nucleotides read TGTGCCAGCAGTTTGACATCTACCTCTGGGGCCAACGTCCTGACTTTC.